The sample holds a few counts of the clone carrying this T cell receptor beta chain. The antigen is not known. The sample originates from a study of identical twins. J gave up 8 bases and V 7 bases, and 17 bases lay outside the gene matches. The CDR3 runs 16 residues. The V gene's germline CDR1 is LGHDT and CDR2 YNNKEL (reference sequence). Template switching supplied a universal primer site; unique molecular identifiers were carried on the cDNA. TCRdb reanalysed the 5' RACE reads using MiXCR and keeps one entry per CDR3 protein. The table includes 1.5 million or so distinct CDR3 sequences, around 33% detected once. Healthy Caucasian donors formed the entire cohort. Whole-study results and caveats: Fewer insertions marked abundant cord blood beta clonotypes; young adult naive trended weakly, memory not at all. Not following the same donors, the study drew its conclusions from cross-sectional statistical analysis.

The J gene is TRBJ2-1, the V gene TRBV3-1; TRBD1 matches 7 bases. Specimen: cord blood. The sequence derives from a newborn girl in good health. The chain's CDR3 is CASTRIGSGGFHEQFF. The CDR3 bases are TGTGCCAGCACCAGAATCGGGTCAGGGGGATTCCATGAGCAGTTCTTC.